This is a list of T cell receptor beta chains from one sample in a study of control samples from healthy donors and cancer patients. Assay: immunoSEQ multiplex PCR; the TCRdb copy retains only in-frame clones and omits some. This sample has some 100,000 clones, with approximately 93% found just once. The material sequenced was blood. The receptors originated from a man younger than 35 in good health. The CDR3 runs from the conserved cysteine through the conserved F or W. D genes are given only for firm matches. A row's size may be missing; if present it is once, few, many or a size class.

V	size	J	D	CDR3	DNA
TRBV6-5	.	TRBJ2-7	TRBD2	CASSYSMIAGSYEQYF	TGTGCCAGCAGTTACTCGATGATAGCGGGAAGCTACGAGCAGTACTTC
TRBV7-2	.	TRBJ2-5	TRBD2	CASSLSGGKETQYF	TGTGCCAGCAGCCTTAGCGGGGGTAAAGAGACCCAGTACTTC
TRBV5-4	.	TRBJ2-7	TRBD1	CASSLGDRGTTYEQYF	TGTGCCAGCAGCTTAGGAGACAGGGGTACCACCTACGAGCAGTACTTC
TRBV27	.	TRBJ2-7	.	CASTRSSYEQYF	TGTGCCAGCACCAGGAGCTCCTACGAGCAGTACTTC
TRBV7-2	once	TRBJ2-7	TRBD1	CASSLEGGTGGYEQYF	TGTGCCAGCAGCTTAGAGGGTGGGACAGGGGGGTACGAGCAGTACTTC
TRBV6-1	.	TRBJ1-1	TRBD1	CASSEELRGWNTEAFF	TGTGCCAGCAGTGAAGAGCTCAGGGGGTGGAACACTGAAGCTTTCTTT
TRBV15	.	TRBJ1-5	.	CATSKTGGNQPQHF	TGTGCCACCAGCAAAACAGGAGGCAATCAGCCCCAGCATTTT
TRBV30	.	TRBJ1-2	.	CAWTPLTLKGGYTF	TGTGCCTGGACCCCTTTAACCCTTAAAGGGGGCTACACCTTC
TRBV7-2	once	TRBJ1-1	.	CASSPYFRGGNTEAFF	TGTGCCAGCAGCCCGTACTTCAGAGGGGGGAACACTGAAGCTTTCTTT
TRBV4-2	.	TRBJ2-2	TRBD1	CASSRTLAGTGNWNTGELFF	TGTGCCAGCAGCCGAACCCTCGCCGGGACAGGGAACTGGAATACCGGGGAGCTGTTTTTT
TRBV12-5	.	TRBJ1-2	.	CASGWDGLSTF	TGTGCTAGTGGGTGGGACGGACTAAGTACCTTC
TRBV18	.	TRBJ2-3	TRBD2	CASSPPTSVTDTQYF	TGTGCCAGCTCACCACCCACTAGCGTGACTGATACGCAGTATTTT
TRBV27	.	TRBJ2-7	TRBD2	CASSSPGLADYEQYF	TGTGCCAGCAGTTCCCCGGGACTAGCGGATTACGAGCAGTACTTC
TRBV25-1	.	TRBJ1-3	.	CASSQVSGNTIYF	TGTGCCAGCAGTCAAGTCTCTGGAAACACCATATATTTT
TRBV7-9	.	TRBJ2-2	.	CASSWAIGELFF	TGTGCCAGCAGCTGGGCCATCGGGGAGCTGTTTTTT
TRBV6-4	.	TRBJ1-2	.	CASSEDGQSGGYTF	TGTGCCAGCAGTGAGGATGGGCAGAGCGGTGGCTACACCTTC
TRBV7-9	.	TRBJ2-1	TRBD2	CASSLELAGAEQFF	TGTGCCAGCAGCTTAGAACTAGCGGGAGCCGAGCAGTTCTTC
TRBV11-2	.	TRBJ1-3	.	CASSLTDISGNTIYF	TGTGCCAGCAGCCTGACCGATATCTCTGGAAACACCATATATTTT
TRBV7-2	.	TRBJ2-1	TRBD2	CASSLGGLADNYNEQFF	TGTGCCAGCAGCTTAGGGGGACTAGCTGACAACTACAATGAGCAGTTCTTC
TRBV5-1	once	TRBJ1-6	.	CASSPGHPTVGNSPLHF	TGCGCCAGCAGCCCGGGACACCCAACGGTGGGTAATTCACCCCTCCACTTT
TRBV4-1	.	TRBJ1-5	TRBD1	CASSQLILGQGNQPQHF	TGCGCCAGCAGCCAGCTAATTCTAGGACAGGGCAATCAGCCCCAGCATTTT
TRBV28	.	TRBJ2-7	.	CASSFGARESSYEQYF	TGTGCCAGCAGTTTTGGGGCCAGGGAAAGCTCCTACGAGCAGTACTTC
TRBV27	.	TRBJ2-1	.	CASSLGQGVTNEQFF	TGTGCCAGCAGTTTGGGTCAGGGAGTCACGAATGAGCAGTTCTTC
TRBV6-1	.	TRBJ2-7	.	CASSEPDSQSSYEQYF	TGTGCCAGCAGTGAGCCTGACAGCCAGAGCTCCTACGAGCAGTACTTC
TRBV5-1	.	TRBJ2-5	TRBD2	CASSLEGTSGGPYQETQYF	TGCGCCAGCAGCTTGGAAGGGACTAGCGGGGGCCCGTACCAAGAGACCCAGTACTTC
TRBV11-3	once	TRBJ1-1	.	CASSLGGAGTEAFF	TGTGCCAGCAGCTTAGGAGGGGCGGGCACTGAAGCTTTCTTT
TRBV7-9	.	TRBJ1-6	TRBD1	CAIPGQGSYNSPLHF	TGTGCCATCCCGGGACAGGGCTCCTATAATTCACCCCTCCACTTT
TRBV5-6	.	TRBJ2-7	TRBD2	CASNPGGEPQWDEQYF	TGTGCCAGCAACCCTGGGGGGGAACCACAATGGGACGAGCAGTACTTC
TRBV9	.	TRBJ2-3	TRBD2	CASSILTSGESTDTQYF	TGTGCCAGCAGCATCCTGACTAGCGGAGAGAGCACAGATACGCAGTATTTT
TRBV30	.	TRBJ1-1	TRBD1	CAVLDRGNTEAFF	TGTGCCGTACTGGACAGGGGGAACACTGAAGCTTTCTTT
TRBV30	.	TRBJ1-6	.	CALTENNSPLHF	TGTGCCTTGACAGAGAATAATTCACCCCTCCACTTT
TRBV6-5	.	TRBJ1-1	TRBD1	CASSSGQLAFSTEAFF	TGTGCCAGCAGTTCGGGACAGCTGGCGTTCAGCACTGAAGCTTTCTTT
TRBV6-5	once	TRBJ2-7	TRBD1	CASKRQGGEQYF	TGTGCCAGCAAAAGACAGGGGGGGGAGCAGTACTTC
TRBV29-1	.	TRBJ2-3	.	CSVTGPQGGTQYF	TGCAGCGTAACCGGGCCCCAGGGGGGGACGCAGTATTTT
TRBV6-5	.	TRBJ1-1	TRBD1	CASSWGTGATEAFF	TGTGCCAGCAGTTGGGGGACAGGGGCCACTGAAGCTTTCTTT
TRBV27	.	TRBJ1-3	.	CASSSGLSGNTIYF	TGTGCCAGCTCAAGCGGCCTCTCTGGAAACACCATATATTTT
TRBV7-3	.	TRBJ2-3	.	CASGLARSTDTQYF	TGTGCCAGCGGCCTAGCGCGTAGCACAGATACGCAGTATTTT
TRBV2	.	TRBJ1-5	.	CASSDRGPKGNQPQHF	TGTGCCAGCAGTGATAGGGGTCCCAAGGGCAATCAGCCCCAGCATTTT
TRBV7-2	.	TRBJ1-2	TRBD1	CASSLADRVVGYTF	TGTGCCAGCAGCTTAGCGGACAGGGTCGTTGGCTACACCTTC
TRBV6-2/TRBV6-3	.	TRBJ1-4	.	CASSSGLNEKLFF	TGTGCCAGCAGTTCCGGACTCAATGAAAAACTGTTTTTT
TRBV30	.	TRBJ1-2	.	CAWTVGGNYGYTF	TGTGCCTGGACCGTAGGCGGAAACTATGGCTACACCTTC
TRBV6-6	.	TRBJ1-3	.	CASRLSGGSGNTIYF	TGTGCCAGCCGACTTTCCGGGGGCTCTGGAAACACCATATATTTT
TRBV27	.	TRBJ2-1	.	CASSFQGDYNEQFF	TGTGCCAGCAGTTTCCAAGGGGACTACAATGAGCAGTTCTTC
TRBV19	.	TRBJ1-4	TRBD1	CASSSYSGTVNEKLFF	TGTGCCAGTAGTTCGTACTCCGGGACAGTGAATGAAAAACTGTTTTTT
TRBV12-3/TRBV12-4	.	TRBJ2-3	.	CASSLGDTQYF	TGTGCCAGCAGTTTGGGAGATACGCAGTATTTT
TRBV29-1	.	TRBJ1-1	.	CSVLGPNTEAFF	TGCAGCGTTTTGGGCCCGAACACTGAAGCTTTCTTT
TRBV4-3	.	TRBJ2-1	.	CASSQDRDQFNEQFF	TGCGCCAGCAGCCAAGACCGGGACCAATTCAATGAGCAGTTCTTC
TRBV2	.	TRBJ1-2	.	CASSVDSTKYTF	TGTGCCAGCAGTGTGGATTCGACCAAGTACACCTTC